The 30 T cell receptor beta chains in this list originate from one sample, sequenced in a study of T cell responses to AZD1222 COVID-19 vaccine. This table comes from immunoSEQ multiplex PCR, and its TCRdb copy is limited to in-frame clones, with some not included. The repertoire has 75,000 to 95,000 clones, 85% of them found once; the top ten carry about 4.5%. The starting material was peripheral blood, obtained 28 days after the second AZD1222 dose. The source of these receptors is an adult who received the AZD1222 COVID-19 vaccine.

The chain links TRBV18 to TRBJ2-6, with a weak D call TRBD1 (5 bases). In germline, CDR1 is KGHSH, CDR2 LQKENI. V was pared by 3 bases and J by 0 bases, with 9 bases between. The CDR3 has 16 amino acids. The CDR3 nucleotides read TGTGCCAGCTCACCGCCAGGGATCTCTGGGGCCAACGTCCTGACTTTC. This sequence encodes CASSPPGISGANVLTF. Full variable domain (rest looked up from reference TRBV18 and TRBJ2-6): NAGVMQNPRHLVRRRGQEARLRCSPMKGHSHVYWYRQLPEEGLKFMVYLQKENIIDESGMPKERFSAEFPKEGPSILRIQQVVRGDSAAYFCASSPPGISGANVLTFGAGSRLTVL.

This chain links TRBV3-1 (or the pseudogene TRBV3-2) with TRBJ2-5, with 8 bases matching TRBD2. The germline gives CDR1 LGHDT, CDR2 YNNKEL (reference sequence). J lost 5 bases, V lost 3 bases, and 8 bases had no gene match. The CDR3 is 15 amino acids. CDR3 amino acids: CASSHQPGGPETQYF. CDR3 nucleotides: TGTGCCAGCAGCCATCAACCGGGAGGGCCCGAGACCCAGTACTTC.

In this sample, this clone turned up once. At one of its ends the junction is not consistent with the germline gene, which may arise from a read error. V is TRBV30 and J is TRBJ2-1, with TRBD2 identical over 8 bases. CDR1 is GTSNPN and CDR2 is SVGIG in the germline V gene (reference sequence). CDR3 length: 15 amino acids. This CDR3 is CAGGAGGGTYNEQFF. The CDR3 region has the DNA TGCGCCGGGGGGGCGGGCGGAGGAACCTACAATGAGCAGTTCTTC.

This clone has more than one count but fewer than ten. The chain joins TRBV7-8 to TRBJ2-7; TRBD2 matches 12 bases. With V trimmed by 4 bases and J by 4 bases, 2 bases remained unmatched. CDR1 and CDR2 from the germline V gene are SGHVS and FQNEAQ. This CDR3 has 14 amino acids. In DNA form, the CDR3 reads TGTGCCAGCAGCTCTAGCGGGAGGGGGTACGAGCAGTACTTC. This codes for CASSSSGRGYEQYF.

The rearrangement links TRBV7-2 to TRBJ2-7, with D possibly being TRBD1 or TRBD2 (5 bases each). In germline, CDR1 is SGHTA, CDR2 FQGNSA. V dropped 5 bases and J dropped 5 bases, with 16 bases sitting between them. This CDR3 contains 14 residues. The CDR3 bases are TGTGCCAGCAGCCTACGCGTGGGACCTCACGAGCAGTACTTC. Translated, it gives CASSLRVGPHEQYF. Full variable domain (missing parts from reference TRBV7-2 and TRBJ2-7): GAGVSQSPSNKVTEKGKDVELRCDPISGHTALYWYRQSLGQGLEFLIYFQGNSAPDKSGLPSDRFSAERTGGSVSTLTIQRTQQEDSAVYLCASSLRVGPHEQYFGPGTRLTVT.

The chain is built from TRBV15 and TRBJ2-7; perhaps TRBD2 as D (6 bases). CDR1 and CDR2 from the germline V gene are LNHNV and YYDKDF (reference sequence). The CDR3 is made up of 13 amino acids. The V end lost 0 bases, the J end lost 7 bases, and 10 bases lay between the germline ends. CDR3 sequence: CATSRDLGGEQYF. The CDR3 nucleotides read TGTGCCACCAGCAGAGATCTAGGAGGGGAGCAGTACTTC. The variable domain in full, with the rest retrieved from reference TRBV15 and TRBJ2-7, is DAMVIQNPRYQVTQFGKPVTLSCSQTLNHNVMYWYQQKSSQAPKLLFHYYDKDFNNEADTPDNFQSRRPNTSFCFLDIRSPGLGDTAMYLCATSRDLGGEQYFGPGTRLTVT.

The table lists this clone with a few counts. V usage is TRBV4-1 and J usage is TRBJ1-2; 8 bases agree with TRBD1. The CDR3 length is 15 residues. J gave up 2 bases and V 0 bases, and 2 bases lay outside the gene matches. Germline CDR1 and CDR2: MGHRA and YSYEKL. The CDR3 sequence is CASSQERQGNYGYTF. CDR3 sequence (DNA): TGCGCCAGCAGCCAAGAACGACAGGGGAACTATGGCTACACCTTC.

This clone appeared a few times. This chain connects TRBV2 to TRBJ1-6, with D perhaps matching TRBD1 (5 bases). The ends were cut back, 4 bases at V and 7 bases at J, with 14 bases in the middle. The CDR3 covers 15 residues. Per the germline V gene, CDR1 is SNHLY and CDR2 is FYNNEI. The CDR3 loop is CASSADSEGNSPLHF. The CDR3 DNA sequence: TGTGCCAGCAGTGCCGACAGTGAGGGGAATTCACCCCTCCACTTT.

This sequence joins TRBV19 and TRBJ1-2; D gene unclear. The CDR3 is made up of 12 amino acids. Trimming shortened V by 3 bases and J by 4 bases, and 6 bases separated the two germline ends. Germline CDR1 is LNHDA and CDR2 is SQIVND (reference sequence). In DNA form, the CDR3 reads TGTGCCAGTAGTATGAGCGGCTATGGCTACACCTTC. It encodes CASSMSGYGYTF. Variable domain in full (rest from reference TRBV19 and TRBJ1-2): DGGITQSPKYLFRKEGQNVTLSCEQNLNHDAMYWYRQDPGQGLRLIYYSQIVNDFQKGDIAEGYSVSREKKESFPLTVTSAQKNPTAFYLCASSMSGYGYTFGSGTRLTVV.

This chain connects TRBV29-1 to TRBJ2-3, with TRBD1 matching over 8 bases. Germline V gene lookup returns CDR1 SQVTM and CDR2 ANQGSEA. The CDR3 consists of 12 residues. Trimming at V came to 7 bases and at J to 10 bases, leaving 10 bases not matched to a gene. This CDR3 reads CSAGTGDRAQYF. The CDR3 DNA follows: TGCAGCGCCGGGACAGGAGATCGAGCGCAGTATTTT.

The V gene is TRBV5-1, the J gene TRBJ1-1; D is unclear. The CDR3 runs to 13 residues. Germline CDR1 reads SGHRS; CDR2 reads YFSETQ. With 7 bases removed from V and 5 bases from J, the gap between germline ends came to 15 bases. The CDR3 nucleotides are TGCGCCAGCGAATTCTCTCCGGGAACTGAAGCTTTCTTT. As protein: CASEFSPGTEAFF.

This clone was observed a few times. The chain joins TRBV3-1 (or the pseudogene TRBV3-2) to TRBJ1-2; D is undetermined. CDR1 and CDR2 from the germline V gene are LGHDT and YNNKEL (reference sequence). Trimming stripped 0 bases from V and 2 bases from J, with 10 bases between. CDR3 length: 15 amino acids. Written as DNA, the CDR3 is TGTGCCAGCAGCCAAGATCTGCGAAGCAACTATGGCTACACCTTC. It encodes CASSQDLRSNYGYTF.

Only a few counts were recorded for this clone. The CDR3 sequence: CARGVAGGKNEQFF. In nucleotides, the CDR3 is TGTGCCCGAGGGGTAGCGGGAGGTAAAAATGAGCAGTTCTTC. The chain is built from TRBV2 and TRBJ2-1; 10 nucleotides agree with TRBD2. This CDR3 is 14 amino acids long. Trimming cost V 11 bases and J 7 bases; bases outside gene matches: 11. The V gene's germline CDR1 is SNHLY and CDR2 FYNNEI. The variable domain in full, completed from reference TRBV2 and TRBJ2-1, reads EPEVTQTPSHQVTQMGQEVILRCVPISNHLYFYWYRQILGQKVEFLVSFYNNEISEKSEIFDDQFSVERPDGSNFTLKIRSTKLEDSAMYFCARGVAGGKNEQFFGPGTRLTVL.

The rearrangement uses TRBV7-8 and TRBJ1-4; D possibly corresponds to TRBD1 (6 bases). CDR1 is SGHVS and CDR2 is FQNEAQ in the germline V gene. V lost 5 bases and J 3 bases, leaving 16 bases between the germline ends. The CDR3 extends over 16 amino acids. The CDR3 DNA follows: TGTGCCAGCAGCCCGCGACAGGTATCGTCTAATGAAAAACTGTTTTTT. This codes for CASSPRQVSSNEKLFF.

This sequence joins TRBV6-4 and TRBJ2-3; unclear D gene. Trimming cost V 2 bases and J 7 bases, with 10 bases left between them. This CDR3 has 13 amino acids. Germline V gives CDR1 MRHNA, CDR2 SNTAGT. The CDR3 nucleotides read TGTGCCAGCAGTGACGGAGAGAAGTATACGCAGTATTTT. Translation gives CASSDGEKYTQYF.

The V gene is TRBV6-1, the J gene TRBJ1-1; D may be TRBD1 (5 bases). The V and J ends lost 2 bases and 6 bases respectively, with 13 bases between them. The CDR3 runs to 14 residues. The germline V gene encodes CDR1 MNHNS and CDR2 SASEGT. Written as DNA, the CDR3 is TGTGCCAGCAGTGAATTTGGAGTAGGGGCTGAAGCTTTCTTT. Encoded protein: CASSEFGVGAEAFF.

The J gene is TRBJ1-1, the V gene TRBV6-1; D is uncertain. Trimming pared 1 base from V and 1 base from J, leaving 4 bases between. The germline CDR1 and CDR2 sequences are MNHNS and SASEGT. The CDR3 length is 13 residues. CDR3 region: CASSEVGNTEAFF. CDR3 bases: TGTGCCAGCAGTGAAGTTGGGAACACTGAAGCTTTCTTT.

In this sample, this clone turned up a few times. The genes are TRBV19 and TRBJ2-1; no clear D gene. Germline CDR1 and CDR2: LNHDA and SQIVND (reference sequence). Trimming removed 5 bases at V and 0 bases at J, with 14 bases between. CDR3 length: 16 amino acids. In DNA, the CDR3 is TGTGCCAGTAGTCCTCTCGGAGCGACCTCCTACAATGAGCAGTTCTTC. Residues: CASSPLGATSYNEQFF. Filled out from reference TRBV19 and TRBJ2-1, the complete variable domain reads DGGITQSPKYLFRKEGQNVTLSCEQNLNHDAMYWYRQDPGQGLRLIYYSQIVNDFQKGDIAEGYSVSREKKESFPLTVTSAQKNPTAFYLCASSPLGATSYNEQFFGPGTRLTVL.

This chain links TRBV9 with TRBJ1-1; D unclear. V was shortened by 4 bases and J by 1 base, with 8 bases between the two germline ends. This CDR3 has 13 amino acids. The germline V gene has CDR1 SGDLS and CDR2 YYNGEE. The CDR3 DNA reads as TGTGCCAGCAGCCCTTATCCGAACACTGAAGCTTTCTTT. This encodes CASSPYPNTEAFF. Full variable domain (rest looked up from reference TRBV9 and TRBJ1-1): DSGVTQTPKHLITATGQRVTLRCSPRSGDLSVYWYQQSLDQGLQFLIQYYNGEERAKGNILERFSAQQFPDLHSELNLSSLELGDSALYFCASSPYPNTEAFFGQGTRLTVV.

The V call is TRBV3-1 (or the pseudogene TRBV3-2), the J call TRBJ2-3; 8 nucleotides align to TRBD2. Germline V gene data show CDR1 as LGHDT and CDR2 as YNNKEL (reference sequence). This CDR3 region has 17 residues. J lost 0 bases, V lost 2 bases, and 7 bases had no gene match. The CDR3, as DNA: TGTGCCAGCAGCCAACTTACCCGGGGGGGAAGCACAGATACGCAGTATTTT. This encodes CASSQLTRGGSTDTQYF.

The chain joins TRBV19 to TRBJ1-2; D remains ambiguous. In germline, CDR1 is LNHDA, CDR2 SQIVND (reference sequence). V was clipped by 3 bases and J by 4 bases, with 9 bases between them. The CDR3 runs 13 residues. The DNA of the CDR3 is TGTGCCAGTAGTATGGGTGAAGGCTATGGCTACACCTTC. This encodes CASSMGEGYGYTF.

The gene calls are TRBV2 and TRBJ2-6; 13 nucleotides match TRBD2. The CDR3 has 20 amino acids. With V trimmed by 6 bases and J by 3 bases, 14 bases remained unmatched. Germline lookup yields CDR1 SNHLY and CDR2 FYNNEI. CDR3 DNA: TGTGCCAGCAGCCTCCGAGGACTAGCGGGGGTCGATCGTGGGGCCAACGTCCTGACTTTC. This gives the protein CASSLRGLAGVDRGANVLTF.

In this sample, this clone turned up once. J is TRBJ2-4 and V is TRBV30, with a tentative D call TRBD2 (5 bases). The CDR3 runs 14 residues. Germline V CDR1 and CDR2: GTSNPN, SVGIG (reference sequence). The ends were cut back, 4 bases at V and 1 base at J, with 11 bases in the middle. The CDR3 loop reads CAWNRGMAKNIQYF. The CDR3 coding sequence is TGTGCCTGGAATCGAGGGATGGCCAAAAACATTCAGTACTTC.

The CDR3 loop is CASSQGGGRVGDTQYF. CDR3 nucleotide sequence: TGTGCCAGCAGCCAAGGTGGCGGGAGAGTGGGGGATACGCAGTATTTT. The chain is built from TRBV3-1 (or the pseudogene TRBV3-2) and TRBJ2-3; TRBD2 agrees at 7 bases. Trimming removed 1 base from V and 6 bases from J; junction bases left unmatched: 10. Germline CDR1 and CDR2: LGHDT and YNNKEL (reference sequence). The CDR3 contains 16 residues.

In its sample, this clone was seen once. The chain carries TRBV10-2 and TRBJ2-3, with D uncertain. Trimming pared 7 bases from V and 1 base from J, leaving 18 bases between. The CDR3 consists of 16 residues. Germline values: CDR1 WSHSY, CDR2 SAAADI. The CDR3 spells CASKHLKLTGTDTQYF. The CDR3 DNA reads as TGCGCCAGCAAACACTTAAAATTAACTGGCACAGATACGCAGTATTTT.

The rearrangement joins TRBV14 to TRBJ2-2; 8 bases fit TRBD1. With V trimmed by 4 bases and J by 5 bases, 3 bases remained unmatched. Per the germline V gene, CDR1 is SGHDN and CDR2 is FVKESK. This CDR3 contains 14 residues. The CDR3 spells CASSRTGSTGELFF. CDR3 nucleotides: TGTGCCAGCAGCCGGACAGGGAGTACCGGGGAGCTGTTTTTT.

This clone showed up just once. V gene TRBV18 combines with J gene TRBJ2-7, with 9 bases that match TRBD1. This CDR3 spans 14 amino acids. Trimming took 3 bases from V and 2 from J; bases not matched to a gene: 2. CDR1 KGHSH and CDR2 LQKENI come from the germline V gene. DNA of the CDR3: TGTGCCAGCTCACCTACAGGGGGCCCCTACGAGCAGTACTTC. Residues: CASSPTGGPYEQYF.

The chain recombines TRBV24-1 with TRBJ2-7; D is possibly TRBD2 (5 bases). The germline V gene has CDR1 KGHDR and CDR2 SFDVKD. The V end lost 3 bases, the J end lost 0 bases, and 8 bases lay between the germline ends. This CDR3 spans 14 amino acids. CDR3 loop: CATSDRGSSYEQYF. CDR3 nucleotide sequence: TGTGCCACCAGTGATCGGGGTTCCTCCTACGAGCAGTACTTC.

The chain is built from TRBV2 and TRBJ2-7; TRBD2 aligns across 12 bases. From germline, CDR1 is SNHLY and CDR2 FYNNEI. This CDR3 has 16 amino acids. After removal of 3 bases from V and 4 bases from J, the junction contained 7 bases not matched to a gene. The CDR3 protein is CASSDLILAGGYEQYF. The CDR3 coding sequence is TGTGCCAGCAGTGACTTAATACTAGCGGGGGGTTACGAGCAGTACTTC.

The CDR3 reads CASSEDPSSYEQYF. The CDR3 nucleotides read TGCGCCAGCAGTGAAGACCCAAGCTCCTACGAGCAGTACTTC. This chain uses TRBV10-1 with TRBJ2-7; D gene unclear. Per the germline V gene, CDR1 is WNHNN and CDR2 is SYGVQD (reference sequence). This CDR3 has 14 amino acids. V gave up 3 bases and J gave up 0 bases, with 9 bases separating them.